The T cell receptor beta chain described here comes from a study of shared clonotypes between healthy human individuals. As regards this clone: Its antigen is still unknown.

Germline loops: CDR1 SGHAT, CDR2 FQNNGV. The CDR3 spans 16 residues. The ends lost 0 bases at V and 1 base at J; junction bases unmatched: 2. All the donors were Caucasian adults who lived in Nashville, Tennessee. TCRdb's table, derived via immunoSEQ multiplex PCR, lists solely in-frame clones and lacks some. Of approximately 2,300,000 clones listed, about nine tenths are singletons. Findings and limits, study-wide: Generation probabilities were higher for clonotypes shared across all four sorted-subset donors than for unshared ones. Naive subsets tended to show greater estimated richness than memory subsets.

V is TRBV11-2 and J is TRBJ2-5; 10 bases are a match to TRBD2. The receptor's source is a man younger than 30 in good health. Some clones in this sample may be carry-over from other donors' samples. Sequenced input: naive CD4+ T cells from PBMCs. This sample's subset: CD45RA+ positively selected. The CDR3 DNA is TGTGCCAGCAGCTTAGAAGCGGGGGGGATCCAAGAGACCCAGTACTTC. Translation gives CASSLEAGGIQETQYF.